This T cell receptor beta chain appears in the sequencing data of a study of blood T cell repertoires in COVID-19 (dated by TCRdb to about 2020). In terms of the full investigation: The collaborator samples originated in the United States, Italy and Spain and spanned the acute and convalescent phases of COVID-19. The samples were drawn from the first 160 participants of the ongoing ImmuneRACE study and from over 950 subjects provided by 6 global collaborators. The repertoires were made available in a free public database intended to serve as a resource for research on the immune response to SARS-CoV-2. The dataset comprised deeply sampled blood TCRbeta repertoires from subjects exposed to, actively infected with, or recovered from COVID-19. The material from the prospective study consisted of cDNA or gDNA derived from T cells, B-cell-depleted T cells, or PBMCs. Where HLA class I and class II types were available, the types were taken from metadata supplied by the sample provider, not from assay-based typing. Sample metadata almost always included a de-identified subject ID, COVID-19 status, age in years and sex.

Beyond this particular receptor, the publication reports: How much clinical and demographic metadata was included differed by source and by participant, and the metadata was provided uncurated.

The immunoSEQ Assay, a bias-controlled multiplex PCR, was used to amplify TCRbeta CDR3 regions from genomic DNA. On the authors' methods: Within the assay, amplification of reference gene primers was used to estimate how many nucleated cells each sample contained. To quantify the absolute abundance of each unique TCRbeta CDR3 rearrangement, sequence reads were collapsed and filtered. For each sample, productive Simpson clonality was calculated as the square root of Simpson's diversity index across productive rearrangements. Not all clones reach the TCRdb copy of this immuneACCESS table, which keeps in-frame sequences only. Checked studies attribute under half of the gap to unresolved V genes and leave the rest unexplained. D and trimming come from the DNA, and the V and J calls and clone size come from that table. The sample table holds about 310,000 clones, of which 87% were seen once. 1% of the sample goes to the ten largest clones.

Whole blood was collected in K2EDTA tubes by collaborating institutions according to the institutions' own protocols. For TCRbeta analysis, collaborators shipped samples as frozen whole blood, isolated PBMCs, or DNA extracted from either of those sample types. A few counts support this clone. Which antigen it targets is not known. The sample holds no much larger clone one base away, and base qualities are not on file. V is reduced by 8 bases and J by 6 bases, leaving a spacing of 9 bases between them. CDR1 and CDR2 (MGHRA, YSYEKL) derive from the germline V gene. Measured from the cysteine to the phenylalanine, the CDR3 is 11 residues long. Just the 33-base CDR3 DNA is kept, in frame starting at base 1.

Here the chain combines TRBV4-1 and TRBJ2-3; no D segment can be confidently identified. This TCR derives from a man aged 50 to 59 with active or convalescent COVID-19. The source material was peripheral blood. The encoded CDR3 is CASGLADTQYF. In nucleotide form, the sequence is TGCGCCAGCGGTCTTGCGGATACGCAGTATTTT.